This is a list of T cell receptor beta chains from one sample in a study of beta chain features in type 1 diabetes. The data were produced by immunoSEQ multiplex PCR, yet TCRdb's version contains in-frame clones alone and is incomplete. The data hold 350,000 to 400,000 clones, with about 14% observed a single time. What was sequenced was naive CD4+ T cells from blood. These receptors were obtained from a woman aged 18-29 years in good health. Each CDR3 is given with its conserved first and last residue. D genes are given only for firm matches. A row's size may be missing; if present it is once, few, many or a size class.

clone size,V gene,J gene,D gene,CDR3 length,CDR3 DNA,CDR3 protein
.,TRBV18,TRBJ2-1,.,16,TGTGCCAGCTCACCTGGCGTGGGGAGCTCCTACAATGAGCAGTTCTTC,CASSPGVGSSYNEQFF
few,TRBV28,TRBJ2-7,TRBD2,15,TGTGCCAGCAGTTTAGGACTAGCGGGAGTCACCGAGCAGTACTTC,CASSLGLAGVTEQYF
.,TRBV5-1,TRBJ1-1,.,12,TGCGCCAGTTCCGAGGGAGACACTGAAGCTTTCTTT,CASSEGDTEAFF
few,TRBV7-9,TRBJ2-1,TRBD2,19,TGTGCCAGCAGCTTACCGCTCCTCAAGACTAGCGGGAGGGGGAATGAGCAGTTCTTC,CASSLPLLKTSGRGNEQFF
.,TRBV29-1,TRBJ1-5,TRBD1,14,TGCAGCGCCGTGACAGGGGACGGGAGTCAGCCCCAGCATTTT,CSAVTGDGSQPQHF
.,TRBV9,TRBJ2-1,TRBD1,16,TGTGCCAGCAGCGTAAGGACAGGCGTGTTCAACAATGAGCAGTTCTTC,CASSVRTGVFNNEQFF
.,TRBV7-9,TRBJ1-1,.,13,TGTGCCAGCAGCTACAGGGAGGGCACTGAAGCTTTCTTT,CASSYREGTEAFF
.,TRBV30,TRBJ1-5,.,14,TGTGCCTGGAACCCCACAGGGCGCAATCAGCCCCAGCATTTT,CAWNPTGRNQPQHF
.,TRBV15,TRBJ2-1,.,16,TGTGCCACCAGCAGGGCTGGGGGGAGCTCCTACAATGAGCAGTTCTTC,CATSRAGGSSYNEQFF
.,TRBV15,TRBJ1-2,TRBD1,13,TGTGCCACCAGCAGGGACAGGGACAATGGCTACACCTTC,CATSRDRDNGYTF
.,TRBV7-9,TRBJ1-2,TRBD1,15,TGTGCCAGCAGCTTAGCCGGGACAGGGGCCTATGGCTACACCTTC,CASSLAGTGAYGYTF
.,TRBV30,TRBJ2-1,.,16,TGTGCCTGGGGATTAGTGCCCGGCAGGGCCTACAATGAGCAGTTCTTC,CAWGLVPGRAYNEQFF
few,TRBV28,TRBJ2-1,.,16,TGTGCCAGCGGCCCCGGGGTGGCGGGATTCTACAATGAGCAGTTCTTC,CASGPGVAGFYNEQFF
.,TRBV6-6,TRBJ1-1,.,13,TGTGCCAGCAGTTACTCTCTGGCCACTGAAGCTTTCTTT,CASSYSLATEAFF
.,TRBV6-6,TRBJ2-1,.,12,TGTGCCAGCATGCGTTCAAACAATGAGCAGTTCTTC,CASMRSNNEQFF
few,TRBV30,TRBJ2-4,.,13,TGTGCCTGGAGTGTACTAGCAGGAAACATTCAGTACTTC,CAWSVLAGNIQYF
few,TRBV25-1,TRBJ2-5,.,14,TGTGCCAGCAGTGAATTCGGGGAGATGGAGACCCAGTACTTC,CASSEFGEMETQYF
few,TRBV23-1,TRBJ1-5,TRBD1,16,TGCGCCAGCAGTCCCCGAGCTCAGGGGGGTAGCCAGCCCCAGCATTTT,CASSPRAQGGSQPQHF
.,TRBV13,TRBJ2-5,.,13,TGTGCCAGCAGCTTAGGCCGGAGGGAGACCCAGTACTTC,CASSLGRRETQYF
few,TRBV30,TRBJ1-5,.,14,TGTGCCTGGAGTCCAGGGGCTAGCAATCAGCCCCAGCATTTT,CAWSPGASNQPQHF
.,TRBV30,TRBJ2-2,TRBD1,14,TGTGCCTGGAAAGGACAGGCGAACACCGGGGAGCTGTTTTTT,CAWKGQANTGELFF
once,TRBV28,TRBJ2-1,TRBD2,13,TGTGCCAGCGGGACTAGCGCCCGGTGGGAGCAGTTCTTC,CASGTSARWEQFF
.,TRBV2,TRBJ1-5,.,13,TGTGCCAGCAGATTCACAGCGGCTCAGCCCCAGCATTTT,CASRFTAAQPQHF
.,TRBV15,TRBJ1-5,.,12,TGTGCCACCGGGCGGGGCAATCAGCCCCAGCATTTT,CATGRGNQPQHF
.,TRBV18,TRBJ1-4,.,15,TGTGCCAGCTCACCACGACAGAAACTTAATGAAAAACTGTTTTTT,CASSPRQKLNEKLFF
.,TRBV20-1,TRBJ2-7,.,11,TGCAGTGCTAGCACTCTCTACGAGCAGTACTTC,CSASTLYEQYF
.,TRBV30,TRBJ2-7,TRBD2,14,TGTGCCTGGAGTCTAGCGGATGCGTCCTACGAGCAGTACTTC,CAWSLADASYEQYF
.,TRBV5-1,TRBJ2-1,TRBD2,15,TGCGCCAGCAGCGTAACTAGCGGCCCCTACAATGAGCAGTTCTTC,CASSVTSGPYNEQFF
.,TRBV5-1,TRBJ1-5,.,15,TGCGCCAGCAGCTTGGGGCCCGGGGGGGATCAGCCCCAGCATTTT,CASSLGPGGDQPQHF
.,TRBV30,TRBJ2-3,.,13,TGTGCCTGGGGGCTTCGAGGCACAGATACGCAGTATTTT,CAWGLRGTDTQYF
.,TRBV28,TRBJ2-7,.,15,TGTGCCAGCGGTACAGTTTCACCTGAGACCTACGAGCAGTACTTC,CASGTVSPETYEQYF
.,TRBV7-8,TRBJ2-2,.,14,TGTGCCAAACCCGGGACAAAACACACCGGGGAGCTGTTTTTT,CAKPGTKHTGELFF
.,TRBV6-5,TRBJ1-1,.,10,TGTGCCAGCATAAGCGAAAGAGCTTTCTTT,CASISERAFF
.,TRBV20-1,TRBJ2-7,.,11,TGCAGTGCTAGTCCTGTCTACGAGCAGTACTTC,CSASPVYEQYF
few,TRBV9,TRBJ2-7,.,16,TGTGCCAGCAGCGTAGCTCCACAGGGACCCGGCGACGAGCAGTACTTC,CASSVAPQGPGDEQYF
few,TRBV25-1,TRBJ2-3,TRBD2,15,TGTGCCAGCAGTGATACTAGCGGGAGGTCAGATACGCAGTATTTT,CASSDTSGRSDTQYF
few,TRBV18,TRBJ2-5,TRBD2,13,TGTGCCAGCTCACCGGGGGGGACGGAGACCCAGTACTTC,CASSPGGTETQYF
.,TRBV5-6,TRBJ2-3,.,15,TGTGCCAGCAGCGGTTACGGGATCTGGGCAGATACGCAGTATTTT,CASSGYGIWADTQYF
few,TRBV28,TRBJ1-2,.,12,TGTGCCAGCAGTTTTGGGCTTCACGGCTACACCTTC,CASSFGLHGYTF
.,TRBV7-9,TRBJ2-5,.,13,TGTGCCAGCAGCCCCCGGACAGTCACCTCCCAGTACTTC,CASSPRTVTSQYF
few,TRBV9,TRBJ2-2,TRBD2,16,TGTGCCAGCAGCAGGGCGGGGGGGCCAGGGACCGGGGAGCTGTTTTTT,CASSRAGGPGTGELFF
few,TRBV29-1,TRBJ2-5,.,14,TGCAGCGTTTTCCCCGGGCCCCTAAGCGGGACCCAGTACTTC,CSVFPGPLSGTQYF
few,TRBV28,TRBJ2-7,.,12,TGTGCCAGCAGTTTGAACAGCTACGAGCAGTACTTC,CASSLNSYEQYF
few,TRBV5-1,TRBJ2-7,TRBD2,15,TGCGCCAGCAGCTTAGGCGGGGGGAGCTCCTACGAGCAGTACTTC,CASSLGGGSSYEQYF
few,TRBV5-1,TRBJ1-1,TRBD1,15,TGCGCCAGCAGCTTGGGGGACAGGGTGAGCACTGAAGCTTTCTTT,CASSLGDRVSTEAFF
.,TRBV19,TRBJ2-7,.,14,TGTGCCAGTAGTGTCCTTCTAGAGCCCTACGAGCAGTACTTC,CASSVLLEPYEQYF
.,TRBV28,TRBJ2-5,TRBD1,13,TGTGCCAGCAGGAATAATAAGGGGGCTAGGGAATACTTC,CASRNNKGAREYF
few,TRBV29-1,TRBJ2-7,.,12,TGCAGCGGGGGACGGACTACCTACGAGCAGTACTTC,CSGGRTTYEQYF
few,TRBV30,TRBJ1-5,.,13,TGTGCCTGGAGTGTGCAGGGTAATCAGCCCCAGCATTTT,CAWSVQGNQPQHF
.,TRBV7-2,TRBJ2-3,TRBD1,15,TGTGCCAGCAGCCCACAGGGGACGTTGGCAGATACGCAGTATTTT,CASSPQGTLADTQYF
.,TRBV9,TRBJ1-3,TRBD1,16,TGTGCCAGCAGCGAAAGGACAGGGGATACTGGAAACACCATATATTTT,CASSERTGDTGNTIYF
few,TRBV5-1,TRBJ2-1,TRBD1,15,TGCGCCAGCAGCCTGGGACAGGAGACCTACAATGAGCAGTTCTTC,CASSLGQETYNEQFF
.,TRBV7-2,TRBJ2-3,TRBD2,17,TGTGCCAGCAGCTTAGACATGCCTAGACTAGCGGGAAATACGCAGTATTTT,CASSLDMPRLAGNTQYF